This record concerns one T cell receptor beta chain sequence. The CDR3 spans 17 residues. Trimming cost V 8 bases and J 6 bases; bases outside gene matches: 17. The germline V gene has CDR1 MDHEN and CDR2 SYDVKM. The assay was immunoSEQ multiplex PCR, and TCRdb's table has in-frame clones only and misses some. The table includes roughly 2.2 million clones, around 93% detected once. The entry originates in a study of shared clonotypes between healthy human individuals. Sequencing was done on a sample of naive CD4+ T cells from PBMCs. Sample subset: CD45RA+ positively selected. The J gene is TRBJ2-3, the V gene TRBV28; 10 bases match TRBD2. The clonotype originates from a man between 18 and 29 years old in good health. Some clones in this sample may be carry-over from other donors' samples. CDR3 nucleotide sequence: TGTGCCAGCCGCTCTCCCAGCGGGAGGGGGCGATGGGATACGCAGTATTTT. Amino acids: CASRSPSGRGRWDTQYF.